This TCR beta chain originates from a study of vaccination and CD4 T cells after COVID-19 (dated by TCRdb to about 2022). Background for the entire study: SARS-CoV-2 positivity had been established in the convalescent patients by nasal swab PCR, and mild disease was recorded in several of these patients and severe disease in one. The cultures were stimulated with overlapping spike peptide pools from SARS-CoV-2 and from the common cold coronaviruses HCoV-NL63, HCoV-OC43 and HCoV-229E. The spike-specific CD4+ TCR repertoire was compared before and after mRNA vaccination in approximately 9 COVID-19 convalescent patients and several infection-naive healthy vaccine recipients. Six males and four females were included in the convalescent cohort, with two Hispanic individuals, seven Caucasians, two Asians and one multiracial person represented. Post-COVID blood samples from convalescent patients were collected a median of about 100 days after diagnosis, with a range of about 35 to 161 days. Post-vaccine blood samples were taken a median of about 70 days after the second vaccine dose, with a range of about 12 to 250 days. In control cultures, a CEFX viral epitope pool was used as positive control, an HIV-1 Nef peptide pool was used as negative control, or no peptide was added. Two doses of either the Pfizer-BioNTech BNT162b2 vaccine (n=8) or the Moderna mRNA-1273 vaccine (n=2) were administered to participants.

The sample's treatment or condition label is to be understood as: approximately nine-day PBMC culture with coronavirus spike peptide pools or control peptides (ViraFEST assay). The ViraFEST assay, used in the study, expanded antigen-specific T cells with peptide pools and then identified the expanded clonotypes through TCR sequencing. The convalescent patients' positive SARS-CoV-2 PCR tests fell between March and December 2020, which was before the Alpha, Beta and Delta variants emerged in the United States. Each well held some 2 million PBMCs cultured with roughly 10 ug/ml peptide pools in IMDM containing 5% human AB serum and 8 to 10 IU/ml IL-2. Half of the culture medium was replaced with fresh IL-2-containing medium on days 3 and 7. After approximately 11 days of culture, CD4+ T cells were isolated by negative selection with the EasySep CD4+ T cell isolation kit. PBMCs were separated from whole blood using Ficoll-Paque Plus gradient centrifugation and then either used fresh or cryopreserved at -140C. Culture conditions were generally each tested in triplicate wells.

Broader findings and caveats from the paper: Among convalescent patients, a median roughly 90% of the SARS-CoV-2-reactive clones seen after vaccination appeared only after vaccination, which suggests priming specific to the vaccine. Relatively few convalescent patients were included in the study, and early timepoints after natural infection were not analyzed. The median number of SARS-CoV-2-reactive clonotypes rose from 20 to 25 after infection to roughly 38 after vaccination, but the change was not significant. In convalescent patients, nearly all vaccine-specific clones (304 of 307) were found to be mono-reactive for SARS-CoV-2 spike rather than cross-reactive with common cold coronaviruses.

This clonotype is categorized as medium-sized (0.01 to 0.1%). No antigen is known for it. Qualities for individual bases were not recorded, and no much larger clone is one base off. The library was generated by PCR. At the Johns Hopkins FTIC core, DNA from the cultured CD4+ T cells underwent TCR sequencing with the Oncomine TCR Beta short-read assay. Genomic DNA was extracted from the cultured CD4+ T cells with the QIAamp micro DNA kit. The Oncomine TCR Beta libraries from cultured CD4+ T cells were pooled using unique dual indexes and then sequenced on an Illumina iSeq 100. The original methods were these. Non-productive sequences were removed, and CDR3s that did not start with C, did not end with F or W, or were shorter than 7 amino acids were discarded. The MANAFEST web application identified antigen-specific clonotypes by comparing peptide-stimulated wells against reference wells and other culture wells. To be called positive, a clone needed an FDR below 0.05, an odds ratio above 5, and a productive frequency above 0.1% in at least two of three replicate wells. A clonotype was classed as cross-reactive if the clonotype showed significant expansion both in SARS-CoV-2 spike wells and in at least one common cold coronavirus spike condition. CDR3 homology was assessed with Levenshtein distances (stringdist) and unrooted phylogenetic trees (ape) in R version 3.6.1. TCRdb handled the public reads itself, with Q25 trimming in fastp and clone calling in MiXCR, and kept productive beta chains. Every CDR3 protein is listed once, alongside the most common genes and DNA of its rows. Here the V and J calls rest on TCRdb's processing, not on the authors' analysis. In all, the sample holds approximately 3,300 distinct CDR3 sequences, and around 25% of those were seen once. Roughly 21% of the sample is in the top ten clones.

The germline V gene (reference sequence) yields DFQATT for CDR1 and SNEGSKA for CDR2. V ends up 3 bases short and J 6 bases short, with an unmatched junction base count of 5. Inclusive of the bounding cysteine and phenylalanine, the CDR3 is 13 residues long. The sequence is cut down to CDR3 DNA, 39 bases in frame from base 1. This clonotype was sampled from a human donor who had recovered from COVID-19. The source material was CD4+ T cells from blood, cultured in vitro, sampled after SARS-CoV-2 vaccination. The sequence links TRBV20-1 to TRBJ1-5; TRBD1 lines up with 7 middle nucleotides. The DNA is as follows: TGCAGTGCTAGGGAAGGGGGCGGTCAGCCCCAGCATTTT. Its coded protein is CSAREGGGQPQHF.